These 22 T cell receptor beta chains came from one sample sequenced in a study of blood T cell repertoires in COVID-19. The repertoire was sequenced with immunoSEQ multiplex PCR; TCRdb's copy has only in-frame clones and lacks some. The repertoire consists of about 70,000 clones, with around 83% occurring once and the leading ten covering about 4%. Material: peripheral blood. Receptor source: a man between 65 and 85 years old with active COVID-19.

This sequence joins TRBV7-8 and TRBJ2-4; D possibly corresponds to TRBD2 (6 bases). This CDR3 has 13 amino acids. CDR1 SGHVS and CDR2 FQNEAQ come from the germline V gene. Deletions cut 5 bases from V and 3 bases from J, with 8 bases between. The chain's CDR3 is CASSPGGKNIQYF. For the CDR3, the DNA is TGTGCCAGCAGCCCCGGGGGCAAAAACATTCAGTACTTC.

The V gene is TRBV4-2, the J gene TRBJ2-3; 8 bases map to TRBD2. CDR1 is LGHNA and CDR2 is YNFKEQ in the germline V gene. This CDR3 comprises 17 residues. After removal of 3 bases from V and 5 bases from J, the junction contained 13 bases not matched to a gene. CDR3 loop: CASSHRPGGAGGDTQYF. Here the CDR3 DNA reads TGTGCCAGCAGCCACCGCCCGGGGGGGGCTGGGGGAGATACGCAGTATTTT.

This chain links TRBV15 with TRBJ1-4; a possible D gene is TRBD1 (6 bases). Trimming took off 8 bases at V and 8 bases at J, with 15 bases between the two ends. Germline values: CDR1 LNHNV, CDR2 YYDKDF (reference sequence). This CDR3 has 13 amino acids. The CDR3 region is CATLRGSGEKLFF. As DNA, the CDR3 is TGTGCCACCCTCAGGGGCTCGGGAGAAAAACTGTTTTTT.

The gene calls are TRBV6-5 and TRBJ2-4; 9 nucleotides agree with TRBD2. Trimming removed 5 bases from V and 5 bases from J; junction bases left unmatched: 4. The CDR3 extends over 14 amino acids. CDR1 and CDR2 (germline): MNHEY, SVGAGI. CDR3 in DNA: TGTGCCAGCAGTCACAGACTAGCGGAAAACATTCAGTACTTC. Translated, it gives CASSHRLAENIQYF.

This clone was counted once. The CDR3 region is CASSTRTGALQETQYF. The CDR3 DNA follows: TGTGCCAGCAGCACCCGGACAGGGGCTCTTCAAGAGACCCAGTACTTC. The rearrangement joins TRBV9 to TRBJ2-5; 9 positions match TRBD1. The CDR3 runs 16 residues. V dropped 4 bases and J dropped 2; count of bases not matched to a gene: 9. Germline V gene data show CDR1 as SGDLS and CDR2 as YYNGEE.

The chain has TRBV14 and TRBJ2-3; weak D call: TRBD2 (5 bases). V was trimmed by 1 base and J by 14 bases, leaving 13 bases between them. From germline, CDR1 is SGHDN and CDR2 FVKESK. The CDR3 sequence is 12 residues long. The CDR3 here is CASSQGPGSVYF. The CDR3 DNA follows: TGTGCCAGCAGCCAAGGGCCGGGATCTGTGTATTTT.

The chain combines TRBV19 with TRBJ2-2; tentative D call: TRBD1 (5 bases). V was clipped by 1 base and J by 3 bases, with 15 bases between them. Germline V CDR1 and CDR2: LNHDA, SQIVND (reference sequence). This CDR3 has 17 amino acids. CDR3 region: CASSIGGAGMDTGELFF. CDR3 in DNA: TGTGCCAGTAGTATAGGTGGGGCAGGGATGGACACCGGGGAGCTGTTTTTT.

J is TRBJ2-7 and V is TRBV15; 9 bases align to TRBD1. The V gene end was trimmed by 0 bases and the J gene end by 6 bases; junction bases not matched to a gene: 3. This CDR3 spans 14 amino acids. Germline CDR1 LNHNV, CDR2 YYDKDF (reference sequence). CDR3 amino acids: CATSREQGAFEQYF. The CDR3 region has the DNA TGTGCCACCAGCAGAGAACAGGGGGCTTTCGAGCAGTACTTC.

Details on this clone: The sample has other DNA sequences that encode this CDR3 too. V usage is TRBV18 and J usage is TRBJ2-7; 7 bases match TRBD2. The CDR3 has 14 amino acids. Unmatched junction bases numbered 6, after V lost 3 bases and J lost 4 bases. The germline gives CDR1 KGHSH, CDR2 LQKENI. The CDR3 sequence: CASSPGGGPYEQYF. The CDR3 DNA reads as TGTGCCAGCTCACCGGGGGGGGGACCTTACGAGCAGTACTTC.

The chain is built from TRBV19 and TRBJ1-1, with TRBD1 identical over 7 bases. Germline-derived CDR1 and CDR2 are LNHDA and SQIVND (reference sequence). Trimming took 6 bases from V and 0 from J; bases not matched to a gene: 13. CDR3 length: 17 residues. The CDR3 sequence is CASRPLGRGDLNTEAFF. The CDR3 nucleotides are TGTGCCAGTAGACCCTTGGGCAGGGGGGATTTGAACACTGAAGCTTTCTTT.

The chain links TRBV21-1 to TRBJ2-7; TRBD1 is the table's D call, not checked against the DNA. TRBV21-1 is recorded as a pseudogene. The CDR3 runs to 13 residues. Here the CDR3 reads CASSKTGSYEQYF. CDR3 bases: TGTGCCAGCAGCAAAACAGGGTCCTACGAGCAGTACTTC.

The CDR3 spells CAWSVHGGRSAFF. The CDR3 DNA sequence: TGTGCCTGGAGTGTACACGGAGGGAGGTCGGCTTTCTTT. The chain recombines TRBV30 with TRBJ1-1; D not resolved. The CDR3 loop spans 13 amino acids. V lost 0 bases to trimming and J lost 11 bases, with 16 bases between them. Germline V gene data show CDR1 as GTSNPN and CDR2 as SVGIG (reference sequence).

V usage is TRBV5-1 and J usage is TRBJ2-7; TRBD2 matches 15 bases. CDR3 length: 17 residues. Germline values: CDR1 SGHRS, CDR2 YFSETQ. V dropped 7 bases and J dropped 2; count of bases not matched to a gene: 10. CDR3 DNA: TGCGCCAGCGCGCCCGGGACTAGCGGGAGGCCCACCTACGAGCAGTACTTC. Translated, it gives CASAPGTSGRPTYEQYF.

This chain connects TRBV11-3 to TRBJ2-7; TRBD2 agrees at 9 bases. V dropped 5 bases and J dropped 6; count of bases not matched to a gene: 11. Per the germline V gene, CDR1 is SGHNT and CDR2 is YENEEA. This CDR3 region has 15 residues. Here the CDR3 reads CASSRGGGGPGEQYF. The DNA of the CDR3 is TGTGCCAGCAGCCGCGGGGGGGGAGGGCCTGGCGAGCAGTACTTC. The entire variable domain, with the rest obtained from reference TRBV11-3 and TRBJ2-7, is as follows: EAGVVQSPRYKIIEKKQPVAFWCNPISGHNTLYWYLQNLGQGPELLIRYENEEAVDDSQLPKDRFSAERLKGVDSTLKIQPAELGDSAVYLCASSRGGGGPGEQYFGPGTRLTVT.

The J gene is TRBJ1-4, the V gene TRBV4-3; TRBD1 agrees at 9 bases. After removal of 4 bases from V and 5 bases from J, the junction contained 5 bases not matched to a gene. The CDR3 runs to 15 residues. Germline V gene sequence: CDR1 LGHNA, CDR2 YSLEER. The CDR3 nucleotides are TGCGCCAGCAGCCCCCGGACAGGGGTAAATGAAAAACTGTTTTTT. Amino acid sequence: CASSPRTGVNEKLFF.

The chain couples TRBV3-1 (or the pseudogene TRBV3-2) to TRBJ2-7, with 11 bases aligning to TRBD2. J was trimmed by 6 bases and V by 4 bases; bases with no gene match: 8. Germline V lookup: CDR1 LGHDT, CDR2 YNNKEL (reference sequence). CDR3 length: 15 residues. The CDR3 protein is CASSPGVAGGGEQYF. The CDR3 nucleotides are TGTGCCAGCAGCCCTGGTGTAGCGGGGGGGGGCGAGCAGTACTTC.

The chain employs TRBV12-3 or TRBV12-4 and TRBJ1-3; D not certain. Trimming pared 3 bases from V and 8 bases from J, leaving 8 bases between. The CDR3 runs 12 residues. The CDR3: CASSFRRDTIYF. The CDR3 DNA is TGTGCCAGCAGTTTTCGGAGGGACACCATATATTTT.

The chain recombines TRBV12-3 or TRBV12-4 with TRBJ2-7, with D tentatively TRBD2 (6 bases). The CDR3 totals 12 residues. V lost 6 bases and J 0 bases, leaving 6 bases between the germline ends. The chain's CDR3 is CASRRDSYEQYF. Written as DNA, the CDR3 is TGTGCCAGCAGGCGGGACTCCTACGAGCAGTACTTC.

CDR3 nucleotide sequence: TGTGCCAGCAGTGGCCGGGACAGGGCCACCTACGAGCAGTACTTC. This encodes CASSGRDRATYEQYF. V gene TRBV6-2 or TRBV6-3 combines with J gene TRBJ2-7; TRBD1 agrees at 9 bases. V lost 5 bases to trimming and J lost 2 bases; unmatched junction nucleotides: 7. Germline CDR1 and CDR2: MNHEY and SVGEGT. The CDR3 covers 15 residues.

This chain connects TRBV11-3 to TRBJ1-3; D call uncertain. This CDR3 spans 14 amino acids. The germline V gene has CDR1 SGHNT and CDR2 YENEEA. V dropped 1 base and J dropped 2 bases, with 6 bases sitting between them. The CDR3 nucleotides read TGTGCCAGCAGCTTAGCCGGGACTGGAAACACCATATATTTT. Amino acids: CASSLAGTGNTIYF.

This CDR3 is CASRRDRGETQYF. DNA for the CDR3: TGTGCCAGCAGAAGGGACAGGGGTGAGACCCAGTACTTC. This rearrangement joins TRBV6-5 to TRBJ2-5; TRBD1 aligns across 10 bases. CDR3 size: 13 residues. The trim removed 6 bases at V and 5 bases at J, leaving 3 bases unmatched. Germline-derived CDR1 and CDR2 are MNHEY and SVGAGI.

CDR3 amino acids: CASSQVGREGSNEQFF. CDR3 nucleotide sequence: TGTGCCAGCAGCCAGGTGGGTCGGGAGGGAAGCAATGAGCAGTTCTTC. This chain links TRBV4-2 with TRBJ2-1; 8 nucleotides match TRBD2. Germline CDR1 reads LGHNA; CDR2 reads YNFKEQ. The CDR3 is 16 amino acids. J gave up 6 bases and V 3 bases, and 10 bases lay outside the gene matches.